These 20 T cell receptor beta chains share one sample of origin, sequenced in a study of shared T cell receptors in the human thymus (dated by TCRdb to the early 2020s). The library was obtained by the immunoSEQ multiplex PCR assay. TCRdb holds this immuneACCESS table with in-frame rearrangements only. Some clones are missing; in checked studies, unresolved V genes explain under half, and the rest has no known cause. The sample table lists 500,000 to 750,000 clones, more than 75% of them with a count of one. The ten biggest clones cover 0.0095% to 0.013% of the sample. The same sample was also used in a study of human thymus T cells.

The sequenced sample was thymocytes. The receptors were gathered from a boy less than two years old with a congenital heart defect. Donor details come from another sample of the same person, matched by shared clones.

The chain has TRBV2 and TRBJ2-4; D is possibly TRBD2 (6 bases). The V gene's germline CDR1 is SNHLY and CDR2 FYNNEI. This CDR3 comprises 16 residues. V gave up 9 bases and J gave up 0 bases, with 18 bases separating them. CDR3 nucleotide sequence: TGTGCCAGTAATGGTTCGGGAGCGCTAGCCAAAAACATTCAGTACTTC. Its translation is CASNGSGALAKNIQYF.

V is TRBV30 and J is TRBJ2-3, with 9 bases that match TRBD1. CDR1 is GTSNPN, CDR2 SVGIG, per germline (reference sequence). This CDR3 has 13 residues. J lost 8 bases, V lost 3 bases, and 6 bases had no gene match. This CDR3 reads CAWSGQGLVTQYF. CDR3 nucleotide sequence: TGTGCCTGGAGCGGACAGGGGTTGGTTACGCAGTATTTT.

The rearrangement joins TRBV4-2 to TRBJ2-1; D remains ambiguous. The ends were cut back, 4 bases at V and 4 bases at J, with 5 bases in the middle. CDR1 is LGHNA and CDR2 is YNFKEQ in the germline V gene. This CDR3 comprises 12 residues. The CDR3 loop is CASSPLYNEQFF. DNA for the CDR3: TGTGCCAGCAGCCCCCTTTACAATGAGCAGTTCTTC.

The chain has TRBV11-2 and TRBJ1-6; TRBD1 matches at 7 bases. V gave up 5 bases and J gave up 7 bases; unmatched junction bases: 11. The CDR3 spans 16 residues. CDR1 and CDR2 from the germline V gene are SGHAT and FQNNGV. CDR3: CASSTNPDRRNSPLHF. As DNA, the CDR3 is TGTGCCAGCAGCACAAATCCGGACAGGCGGAATTCACCCCTCCACTTT.

This clone appeared once. V usage is TRBV25-1 and J usage is TRBJ2-2; the D is unclear. The CDR3 spans 13 residues. V lost 0 bases, J lost 7 bases, and 6 bases lay in between. Germline V CDR1 and CDR2: MGHDK, SYGVNS. The CDR3 nucleotides are TGTGCCAGCAGTGAATATTCCGGCGGGGAGCTGTTTTTT. Protein sequence: CASSEYSGGELFF.

The genes are TRBV11-3 and TRBJ2-5, with 7 bases matching TRBD1. V shed 2 bases and J 5 bases; nucleotides not matched to a gene: 8. CDR1 and CDR2 from the germline V gene are SGHNT and YENEEA. This CDR3 is built from 15 residues. CDR3 in DNA: TGTGCCAGCAGCTTAAGAGGGGGCGAGGGGGAGACCCAGTACTTC. Protein sequence: CASSLRGGEGETQYF. Filled out from reference TRBV11-3 and TRBJ2-5, the complete variable domain reads EAGVVQSPRYKIIEKKQPVAFWCNPISGHNTLYWYLQNLGQGPELLIRYENEEAVDDSQLPKDRFSAERLKGVDSTLKIQPAELGDSAVYLCASSLRGGEGETQYFGPGTRLLVL.

The chain employs TRBV6-6 and TRBJ2-7, with TRBD1 identical over 7 bases. The trim removed 5 bases at V and 2 bases at J, leaving 6 bases unmatched. The CDR3 contains 14 residues. Germline V gene data show CDR1 as MNHNY and CDR2 as SVGAGI (reference sequence). CDR3 nucleotide sequence: TGTGCCAGCAGTCCCGGACAGGTTACCTACGAGCAGTACTTC. Translated: CASSPGQVTYEQYF.

V and J are TRBV7-9 and TRBJ2-7, with D possibly being TRBD2 (5 bases). Trimming cost V 5 bases and J 2 bases, with 25 bases left between them. Germline CDR1 is SEHNR and CDR2 is FQNEAQ (reference sequence). This CDR3 has 18 residues. The CDR3 DNA sequence: TGTGCCAGCAGCCCCGCGCCCTCAACTAGACGGATAACCTACGAGCAGTACTTC. Residues: CASSPAPSTRRITYEQYF. The entire variable domain, with the rest obtained from reference TRBV7-9 and TRBJ2-7, is as follows: DTGVSQNPRHKITKRGQNVTFRCDPISEHNRLYWYRQTLGQGPEFLTYFQNEAQLEKSRLLSDRFSAERPKGSFSTLEIQRTEQGDSAMYLCASSPAPSTRRITYEQYFGPGTRLTVT.

J is TRBJ2-3 and V is TRBV15; 7 bases line up with TRBD2. With V trimmed by 5 bases and J by 1 base, 9 bases remained unmatched. CDR1 is LNHNV, CDR2 YYDKDF, per germline (reference sequence). The CDR3 has 16 amino acids. Here the CDR3 reads CATSGRGGDRTDTQYF. For the CDR3, the DNA is TGTGCCACCAGCGGCCGTGGGGGGGATCGCACAGATACGCAGTATTTT.

The rearrangement uses TRBV5-6 and TRBJ2-1; possible D gene TRBD2, 6 bases. Trimming removed 5 bases at V and 9 bases at J, with 18 bases between. The CDR3 consists of 14 residues. Germline CDR1 and CDR2: SGHDT and YYEEEE. The CDR3 reads CASSLPGLLREQFF. As DNA, the CDR3 is TGTGCCAGCAGTCTTCCGGGACTCCTTCGTGAGCAGTTCTTC. The full variable domain, completed using reference TRBV5-6 and TRBJ2-1, is DAGVTQSPTHLIKTRGQQVTLRCSPKSGHDTVSWYQQALGQGPQFIFQYYEEEERQRGNFPDRFSGHQFPNYSSELNVNALLLGDSALYLCASSLPGLLREQFFGPGTRLTVL.

This sequence joins TRBV9 and TRBJ2-3; the D is unclear. CDR1 and CDR2 from the germline V gene are SGDLS and YYNGEE. The CDR3 spans 14 residues. V was clipped by 4 bases and J by 4 bases, with 13 bases between them. CDR3 DNA: TGTGCCAGCAGCCCCCACCCAGGTCCAGATACGCAGTATTTT. Its translation: CASSPHPGPDTQYF.

This clone was detected only once. The chain recombines TRBV29-1 with TRBJ2-1; 9 bases are a match to TRBD1. Germline V CDR1 and CDR2: SQVTM, ANQGSEA. Germline trimming cut 4 bases from V and 6 bases from J; bases unmatched to any gene: 4. The CDR3 is 13 amino acids. The CDR3 spells CSVGDRAGNEQFF. CDR3 DNA: TGCAGCGTTGGGGACAGGGCGGGCAATGAGCAGTTCTTC.

This sequence joins TRBV11-3 and TRBJ2-5; D not certain. V lost 0 bases to trimming and J lost 2 bases, with 7 bases between them. Looked up from germline, CDR1 is SGHNT and CDR2 is YENEEA. The CDR3 is 14 residues long. The CDR3 DNA reads TGTGCCAGCAGCTTAGATTTGTATCAAGAGACCCAGTACTTC. Amino acids: CASSLDLYQETQYF. Based on the CDR3 plus reference TRBV11-3 and TRBJ2-5, the full variable domain is EAGVVQSPRYKIIEKKQPVAFWCNPISGHNTLYWYLQNLGQGPELLIRYENEEAVDDSQLPKDRFSAERLKGVDSTLKIQPAELGDSAVYLCASSLDLYQETQYFGPGTRLLVL.

This chain links TRBV30 with TRBJ2-3; 10 bases line up with TRBD2. CDR1 and CDR2 (germline): GTSNPN, SVGIG (reference sequence). CDR3 length equals 17 residues. J gave up 3 bases and V 1 base, and 10 bases lay outside the gene matches. The chain's CDR3 is CAWSAAGGPGGTDTQYF. CDR3 in DNA: TGTGCCTGGAGTGCAGCGGGAGGGCCGGGGGGTACAGATACGCAGTATTTT.

About this clone itself: One end of the junction fails to match germline, which may point to a read error. The rearrangement uses TRBV7-7 and TRBJ2-1; D call uncertain. The CDR3 loop spans 15 amino acids. CDR1 is SSHAT, CDR2 FNYEAQ, per germline (reference sequence). CDR3: CASSLGPTADNEQFF. CDR3 DNA sequence: TGTGCTAGCAGCTTAGGTCCAACGGCGGACAATGAGCAGTTCTTC.

V gene TRBV10-3 combines with J gene TRBJ2-7; TRBD2 aligns across 8 bases. The germline V gene has CDR1 ENHRY and CDR2 SYGVKD. The CDR3 is 14 residues long. V shed 7 bases and J 1 base; nucleotides not matched to a gene: 6. The DNA of the CDR3 is TGTGCCATCACCGGGACTAGGACGTCCTACGAGCAGTACTTC. Its translation is CAITGTRTSYEQYF.

The chain recombines TRBV29-1 with TRBJ2-5; 8 bases fit TRBD2. CDR1 and CDR2 from the germline V gene are SQVTM and ANQGSEA. This CDR3 contains 13 residues. After removal of 7 bases from V and 3 bases from J, the junction contained 7 bases not matched to a gene. The CDR3: CSDIAGRKETQYF. CDR3 coding DNA: TGCAGCGATATAGCGGGAAGAAAAGAGACCCAGTACTTC.

This chain joins TRBV7-9 and TRBJ2-5; TRBD2 agrees at 8 bases. Looked up from germline, CDR1 is SEHNR and CDR2 is FQNEAQ (reference sequence). Trimming at V came to 5 bases and at J to 5 bases, leaving 19 bases not matched to a gene. The CDR3 contains 18 residues. The CDR3 reads CASSPRASGRGYCETQYF. DNA of the CDR3: TGTGCCAGCAGCCCTAGAGCTAGCGGGCGAGGTTACTGTGAGACCCAGTACTTC.

The chain joins TRBV11-3 to TRBJ2-1; TRBD1 matches 7 bases. Germline-derived CDR1 and CDR2 are SGHNT and YENEEA. This CDR3 is built from 15 residues. V lost 7 bases, J lost 5 bases, and 11 bases stayed unmatched. CDR3 sequence (DNA): TGTGCCAGCAACCTTAGGGGGCTGGGGGACAATGAGCAGTTCTTC. It specifies CASNLRGLGDNEQFF.

The chain joins TRBV5-1 to TRBJ1-1; D not resolved. The CDR3 totals 14 residues. V lost 0 bases and J lost 6, with 12 bases in between. Germline loops: CDR1 SGHRS, CDR2 YFSETQ. The CDR3 DNA is TGCGCCAGCAGCTTGGGGCCGTATTGGCCTGAAGCTTTCTTT. It codes for CASSLGPYWPEAFF.